The 32 T cell receptor beta chains reported below all come from one sample, sequenced in a study of spatial heterogeneity in lung cancer. TCRdb passed the 5' RACE reads through MiXCR, listing each CDR3 protein once. The sample records about 2,700 distinct CDR3 sequences, about 8.5% being singletons. Time point indicated: sample taken at primary tumor resection. In each case, whole RNA from tumor, nontumor lung or frozen PBMC was sequenced unsorted. The material was normal lung tissue next to the tumor, obtained at surgery. Receptor source: a male donor with early-stage non-small cell lung cancer.

This clonotype is medium-sized. This beta chain is an unintended read in a library built for alpha chains; its size means little. This chain links TRBV11-3 with TRBJ2-1; weak D call: TRBD2 (5 bases). Germline assignment: CDR1 SGHNT and CDR2 YENEEA. Trimming removed 5 bases from V and 5 bases from J, with 10 bases in between. The CDR3 sequence is 13 residues long. CDR3 region: CASSPRGDNEQFF. CDR3 coding DNA: TGTGCCAGCAGCCCCCGGGGTGACAATGAGCAGTTCTTC.

This clonotype has ten or more counts. For a library built for alpha chains, this beta chain is a stray read; little rests on its size. The chain links TRBV10-3 to TRBJ2-3, with unresolved D. The CDR3 totals 13 residues. Deletions cut 2 bases from V and 4 bases from J, with 7 bases between. The germline V gene encodes CDR1 ENHRY and CDR2 SYGVKD. CDR3 sequence: CAISELGSDTQYF. The CDR3 nucleotides are TGTGCCATCAGTGAGCTGGGTTCAGATACGCAGTATTTT.

This clonotype is medium-sized within its sample. This beta chain is a stray read from a library made for alpha chains; its abundance is not meaningful. V is TRBV3-1 and J is TRBJ2-7, with D maybe TRBD1 (6 bases). In germline, CDR1 is LGHDT, CDR2 YNNKEL (reference sequence). Trimming stripped 10 bases from V and 3 bases from J, with 16 bases between. CDR3 size: 13 residues. CDR3 nucleotide sequence: TGTGCCACCACCCAGGTAGGGGGCTACGAGCAGTACTTC. Translating gives CATTQVGGYEQYF.

This clonotype appeared many times. This beta chain appears as a stray read in a library generated for alpha chains; its size is not informative. The V and J genes are TRBV5-6 and TRBJ2-3; 11 bases are a match to TRBD2. CDR1 and CDR2 from the germline V gene are SGHDT and YYEEEE. This CDR3 is 17 amino acids long. V gave up 0 bases and J gave up 5 bases; unmatched junction bases: 8. In DNA form, the CDR3 reads TGTGCCAGCAGCTTGGCGGTAGCGGGAGGGCTTAGAGATACGCAGTATTTT. As protein: CASSLAVAGGLRDTQYF.

By frequency in the sample, this clonotype is medium-sized. This beta chain turned up in a library designed for alpha chains; as an off-target read, its abundance says little. The chain carries TRBV4-2 and TRBJ2-1; unclear D gene. Germline V gives CDR1 LGHNA, CDR2 YNFKEQ. The ends were cut back, 3 bases at V and 3 bases at J, with 12 bases in the middle. This CDR3 is 15 amino acids long. The CDR3 sequence is CASSQVGRDYNEQFF. The CDR3 DNA reads TGTGCCAGCAGCCAGGTGGGCCGAGACTACAATGAGCAGTTCTTC.

This clonotype counts as medium-sized. This beta chain turned up in a library designed for alpha chains; as an off-target read, its abundance says little. The genes are TRBV6-5 and TRBJ2-7; D is perhaps TRBD2 (6 bases). CDR1 and CDR2 (germline): MNHEY, SVGAGI. Trimming pared 3 bases from V and 2 bases from J, leaving 8 bases between. The CDR3 consists of 13 residues. DNA for the CDR3: TGTGCCAGCAGTTATCCGGGGGCCTACGAGCAGTACTTC. Translating gives CASSYPGAYEQYF.

Ten or more counts support this clonotype. With the library built for alpha chains, this beta chain is off target and its frequency is not meaningful. J is TRBJ1-2 and V is TRBV4-1; TRBD1 matches at 7 bases. CDR3 length equals 15 residues. In germline, CDR1 is MGHRA, CDR2 YSYEKL. V was pared by 1 base and J by 4 bases, with 6 bases of the junction left unmatched. CDR3 sequence reads: CASSQGDRVFYGYTF. The DNA for the CDR3 is TGCGCCAGCAGCCAAGGTGACAGGGTATTCTATGGCTACACCTTC.

Relative to its sample, this clonotype is medium-sized. With the library built for alpha chains, this beta chain is off target and its frequency is not meaningful. The chain is built from TRBV2 and TRBJ2-5; 8 bases are shared with TRBD1. V was pared by 7 bases and J by 2 bases, with 6 bases of the junction left unmatched. From germline, CDR1 is SNHLY and CDR2 FYNNEI. This CDR3 comprises 14 residues. For the CDR3, the DNA is TGTGCCAGCACCCTCGGGACAGGACAAGAGACCCAGTACTTC. Its translation is CASTLGTGQETQYF.

There are many counts of this clonotype. This beta chain came through as a stray read in a library set up for alpha chains, and its size says little. The chain couples TRBV9 to TRBJ1-1, with 7 nucleotides matching TRBD1. The V gene's germline CDR1 is SGDLS and CDR2 YYNGEE. V was pared by 0 bases and J by 1 base, with 0 bases of the junction left unmatched. The CDR3 contains 14 residues. CDR3 sequence reads: CASSVGQGNTEAFF. The CDR3 DNA sequence: TGTGCCAGCAGCGTAGGACAGGGGAACACTGAAGCTTTCTTT.

Note on this clonotype: This beta chain is off target for a library built for alpha chains, so its abundance means little. The chain recombines TRBV29-1 with TRBJ2-3, with D hard to call. The CDR3 length is 14 residues. CDR1 SQVTM and CDR2 ANQGSEA come from the germline V gene. V was clipped by 4 bases and J by 2 bases, with 13 bases between them. For the CDR3, the DNA is TGCAGCGTTGGGACCCAGACGCACACAGATACGCAGTATTTT. Protein: CSVGTQTHTDTQYF.

This clonotype was seen repeatedly, ten times or more. Because this beta chain is a stray read in a library intended to capture alpha chains, its abundance should not be given much weight. The J gene is TRBJ2-2, the V gene TRBV20-1; 12 bases line up with TRBD1. V lost 1 base to trimming and J lost 6 bases; unmatched junction nucleotides: 6. CDR1 DFQATT and CDR2 SNEGSKA come from the germline V gene (reference sequence). This CDR3 is 16 amino acids long. The CDR3 region has the DNA TGCAGTGCTAGAGCGGCGGGACAGGGGGCCGCCGGGGAGCTGTTTTTT. Its protein is CSARAAGQGAAGELFF.

This clonotype is judged medium-sized. At one end, the junction sequence differs from germline, possibly due to a read error. In a library made to pick up alpha chains, this beta chain is a stray read with a size that means little. The rearrangement joins TRBV9 to TRBJ2-2; the match to TRBD2 covers 11 bases. Germline V gene sequence: CDR1 SGDLS, CDR2 YYNGEE. CDR3 size: 19 residues. CDR3 in amino acids: CASSRHTTSGGTKTGELFF. CDR3 coding DNA: TGTGCCAGCAGCCGCCATACCACTAGCGGGGGTACGAAAACCGGGGAGCTGTTTTTT.

Details on this clonotype: The size of this beta chain means little, since it is a stray read in a library made for alpha chains. The chain recombines TRBV11-3 with TRBJ1-1, with D possibly TRBD1 on 5 matching bases. V was clipped by 1 base and J by 6 bases, with 9 bases between them. The CDR3 loop spans 13 amino acids. Per germline, CDR1 SGHNT and CDR2 YENEEA. The CDR3 reads CASSLAGTAEAFF. DNA of the CDR3: TGTGCCAGCAGCTTAGCCGGGACGGCTGAAGCTTTCTTT. Using reference TRBV11-3 and TRBJ1-1 for the parts outside the CDR3, the full variable domain is EAGVVQSPRYKIIEKKQPVAFWCNPISGHNTLYWYLQNLGQGPELLIRYENEEAVDDSQLPKDRFSAERLKGVDSTLKIQPAELGDSAVYLCASSLAGTAEAFFGQGTRLTVV.

This clonotype was recorded once. This beta chain appears as a stray read in a library generated for alpha chains; its size is not informative. The gene calls are TRBV7-8 and TRBJ2-3; TRBD1 matches at 7 bases. V lost 1 base, J lost 6 bases, and 7 bases stayed unmatched. Germline V gives CDR1 SGHVS, CDR2 FQNEAQ. CDR3 length: 15 residues. In DNA, the CDR3 is TGTGCCAGCAGCTTAGGGAAGACAGGGCGGGATACGCAGTATTTT. This encodes CASSLGKTGRDTQYF.

By its share, this clonotype is medium-sized. This beta chain came through as a stray read in a library set up for alpha chains, and its size says little. This chain joins TRBV28 and TRBJ1-1; 7 bases line up with TRBD1. The J segment lost 8 bases and the V segment lost 6 bases, leaving 6 bases of the junction unmatched. The CDR3 covers 12 residues. CDR1 MDHEN and CDR2 SYDVKM come from the germline V gene. CDR3 in DNA: TGTGCCAGCAGGTTGGGACAGCGAGAAGCTTTCTTT. This gives the protein CASRLGQREAFF.

This clonotype was counted between two and nine times. The library was designed around alpha chains, so this beta chain is a stray read whose abundance carries little weight. The V gene is TRBV5-1, the J gene TRBJ1-1; maybe TRBD1 (6 bases). V was pared by 5 bases and J by 0 bases, with 11 bases between. CDR3 size: 14 residues. The V gene's germline CDR1 is SGHRS and CDR2 YFSETQ. The CDR3 spells CASRAGDMNTEAFF. The CDR3 nucleotides read TGCGCCAGCAGAGCAGGGGACATGAACACTGAAGCTTTCTTT.

Relative to its sample, this clonotype is medium-sized. The size of this beta chain means little, since it is a stray read in a library made for alpha chains. The chain couples TRBV20-1 to TRBJ2-7, with 7 positions matching TRBD2. This CDR3 is built from 18 residues. CDR1 DFQATT and CDR2 SNEGSKA come from the germline V gene (reference sequence). V lost 5 bases, J lost 0 bases, and 19 bases stayed unmatched. The CDR3 DNA reads TGCAGTGCTTCCCCGGGCGGTAGCGGGCCGGGAAGCTCCTACGAGCAGTACTTC. This codes for CSASPGGSGPGSSYEQYF.

In regard to this clonotype: This beta chain represents an off-target read in a library built for alpha chains; its size is of limited meaning. The chain combines TRBV12-3 or TRBV12-4 with TRBJ2-3, with TRBD1 matching over 11 bases. CDR3 length: 17 residues. Trimming took 3 bases from V and 2 from J; bases not matched to a gene: 7. The CDR3 nucleotides read TGTGCCAGCAGTTTCGGGACAGGGGGGAGCTACACAGATACGCAGTATTTT. Its protein is CASSFGTGGSYTDTQYF.

This clonotype occurred a few times. A library made for alpha chains picked up this beta chain off target, so its size means little. The genes are TRBV21-1 and TRBJ1-1. TRBV21-1 is tagged as a pseudogene. The CDR3 spans 14 residues. In DNA form, the CDR3 reads TGTGCCAGCAGCAAATTTGGGGAGGACACTGAAGCTTTCTTT. Translation gives CASSKFGEDTEAFF.

This clonotype showed up many times. A library prepared for alpha chains yielded this beta chain as an off-target read; its size is of little meaning. The chain recombines TRBV12-3 or TRBV12-4 with TRBJ1-2; no definite D call. CDR3 size: 14 residues. Trimming left V 1 base short and J 6 bases short, with 12 bases between. CDR3 nucleotide sequence: TGTGCCAGCAGTTTAGGACAAATAACTAATGGCTACACCTTC. It encodes CASSLGQITNGYTF.

This clonotype was counted many times. Since the library was made to target alpha chains, this beta chain is a stray read and its abundance is not meaningful. CDR3 region: CASRAEGALSYEQYF. The CDR3 region has the DNA TGTGCCAGCAGGGCCGAAGGGGCCCTCTCCTACGAGCAGTACTTC. The J gene is TRBJ2-7, the V gene TRBV25-1; tentatively, D is TRBD1 (5 bases). CDR3 length: 15 residues. The V and J ends lost 6 bases and 0 bases respectively, with 15 bases between them. Germline V lookup: CDR1 MGHDK, CDR2 SYGVNS.

This clonotype was found many times. A library made for alpha chains picked up this beta chain off target, so its size means little. V and J are TRBV10-2 and TRBJ2-3; 7 bases agree with TRBD1. CDR1 and CDR2 from the germline V gene are WSHSY and SAAADI. This CDR3 comprises 12 residues. CDR3 region: CATGVLGDTQYF. CDR3 sequence (DNA): TGCGCTACAGGGGTTTTGGGAGATACGCAGTATTTT.

This clonotype qualifies as medium-sized (0.01 to 0.1%). Since the library was made to target alpha chains, this beta chain is a stray read and its abundance is not meaningful. The chain joins TRBV7-2 to TRBJ2-3; D tentatively fits TRBD1 or TRBD2 (5 bases each). The CDR3 extends over 15 amino acids. CDR1 SGHTA and CDR2 FQGNSA come from the germline V gene. With 5 bases removed from V and 6 bases from J, the gap between germline ends came to 18 bases. The CDR3 protein is CASSAESGPGDTQYF. As DNA, the CDR3 is TGTGCCAGCAGCGCCGAATCGGGGCCCGGCGATACGCAGTATTTT.

The table lists this clonotype with many counts. The size of this beta chain means little, since it is a stray read in a library made for alpha chains. V is TRBV30 and J is TRBJ2-7; 9 positions agree with TRBD1. J was trimmed by 6 bases and V by 8 bases; bases with no gene match: 14. Germline values: CDR1 GTSNPN, CDR2 SVGIG (reference sequence). This CDR3 comprises 14 residues. CDR3 sequence reads: CALDREGQGSEQYF. DNA for the CDR3: TGTGCCCTGGATAGAGAGGGACAGGGATCCGAGCAGTACTTC.

By frequency in the sample, this clonotype is medium-sized. This beta chain appears as a stray read in a library generated for alpha chains; its size is not informative. The V call is TRBV4-3, the J call TRBJ2-3; perhaps D is TRBD1 or TRBD2 (6 bases each). V lost 4 bases to trimming and J lost 1 base, with 12 bases between them. Germline assignment: CDR1 LGHNA and CDR2 YSLEER. The CDR3 sequence is 15 residues long. The CDR3 region has the DNA TGCGCCAGCAGCCGAGAGGGGGGCCGCACAGATACGCAGTATTTT. This sequence encodes CASSREGGRTDTQYF.

This clonotype is termed medium-sized. This beta chain is an unintended read in a library built for alpha chains; its size means little. J is TRBJ2-2 and V is TRBV20-1; D is undetermined. The V and J ends lost 2 bases and 1 base respectively, with 14 bases between them. The CDR3 length is 16 residues. Germline CDR1 is DFQATT and CDR2 is SNEGSKA (reference sequence). For the CDR3, the DNA is TGCAGTGCTAGATCGGCCCCTCAGATGAACACCGGGGAGCTGTTTTTT. Its protein product is CSARSAPQMNTGELFF.

This clonotype was seen ten or more times. Because the library targeted alpha chains, this beta chain is an off-target read whose size means little. The chain links TRBV28 to TRBJ2-5, with 8 bases that match TRBD1. The V gene end was trimmed by 6 bases and the J gene end by 4 bases; junction bases not matched to a gene: 10. The CDR3 extends over 15 amino acids. Germline V gene sequence: CDR1 MDHEN, CDR2 SYDVKM. CDR3 in amino acids: CASSPQGANRETQYF. Here the CDR3 DNA reads TGTGCCAGCAGCCCCCAGGGGGCGAATAGAGAGACCCAGTACTTC.

This clonotype was counted at least ten times. A junction end diverges from the germline sequence, so it may reflect a read error. Because this beta chain is a stray read in a library intended to capture alpha chains, its abundance should not be given much weight. The gene calls are TRBV7-7 and TRBJ2-2; 12 bases fit TRBD2. This CDR3 has 17 residues. The germline V gene encodes CDR1 SSHAT and CDR2 FNYEAQ (reference sequence). The CDR3 bases are TGTGCTAGCAGCCAACAGCCTAGCGGGAGGGCCAACGGGGAGCTGTTTTTT. It specifies CASSQQPSGRANGELFF.

A word on this clonotype: In a library made to pick up alpha chains, this beta chain is a stray read with a size that means little. CDR3: CSVGTATSYEQYF. For the CDR3, the DNA is TGCAGCGTCGGGACAGCCACCTCCTACGAGCAGTACTTC. This chain connects TRBV29-1 to TRBJ2-7, with 7 bases aligning to TRBD1. The CDR3 spans 13 residues. V gave up 6 bases and J gave up 0 bases; unmatched junction bases: 5. Germline CDR1 SQVTM, CDR2 ANQGSEA.

The sample holds many counts of this clonotype. This beta chain lies outside the target of a library built for alpha chains; its clone size means little. The chain combines TRBV11-2 with TRBJ2-3; no clear D. V shed 1 base and J shed 2 bases, with 7 bases lying between them. CDR1 is SGHAT, CDR2 FQNNGV, per germline. The CDR3 has 14 amino acids. CDR3 region: CASSLGQITDTQYF. The CDR3 DNA reads as TGTGCCAGCAGCTTAGGGCAGATCACAGATACGCAGTATTTT.

In this sample, this clonotype turned up many times. Because this beta chain is a stray read in a library intended to capture alpha chains, its abundance should not be given much weight. The V and J genes are TRBV20-1 and TRBJ2-1; 9 positions match TRBD2. The germline CDR1 and CDR2 sequences are DFQATT and SNEGSKA (reference sequence). The CDR3 consists of 14 residues. This CDR3 reads CSYTLAGERNEQFF. CDR3 nucleotides: TGCAGCTATACTTTAGCGGGAGAAAGGAATGAGCAGTTCTTC.

Comment on this clonotype: This beta chain is off target for a library built for alpha chains, so its abundance means little. This chain uses TRBV7-2 with TRBJ2-5, with D possibly TRBD2 on 5 matching bases. Trimming removed 0 bases from V and 0 bases from J, with 8 bases in between. Germline V CDR1 and CDR2: SGHTA, FQGNSA. The CDR3 is 15 amino acids. The DNA of the CDR3 is TGTGCCAGCAGCTTAGCTGGACTCGACCAAGAGACCCAGTACTTC. Residues: CASSLAGLDQETQYF.